The 18 T cell receptor beta chains presented below share a single source sample, sequenced in a study of cytomegalovirus exposure and HLA in healthy donors. 13 Jbeta primers and 60 Vbeta primers were used for the PCR. The data were produced by immunoSEQ multiplex PCR, yet TCRdb's version contains in-frame clones alone and is incomplete. The table records about 130,000 clones, less than 85% of them present only once. The sequenced sample consisted of PBMCs. The source of these receptors is a man between 18 and 35 years old in good health and CMV-seropositive.

The CDR3, as DNA: TGTGCCAGCAGCTTAGCAAGGACTAGCGGGGCAGAGACCCAGTACTTC. This codes for CASSLARTSGAETQYF. The chain is built from TRBV7-6 and TRBJ2-5; 12 bases are a match to TRBD2. This CDR3 spans 16 amino acids. Germline values: CDR1 SGHVS, CDR2 FNYEAQ. The V gene end was trimmed by 0 bases and the J gene end by 4 bases; junction bases not matched to a gene: 3.

The chain is built from TRBV5-6 and TRBJ2-7, with D uncertain. Deletions cut 2 bases from V and 4 bases from J, with 10 bases between. Germline V gene data show CDR1 as SGHDT and CDR2 as YYEEEE. This CDR3 has 13 amino acids. The DNA of the CDR3 is TGTGCCAGCAGCTTCAATACAGTATACGAGCAGTACTTC. Amino acids: CASSFNTVYEQYF.

The V and J genes are TRBV30 and TRBJ2-5, with TRBD2 matching over 11 bases. From germline, CDR1 is GTSNPN and CDR2 SVGIG (reference sequence). The CDR3 is 12 amino acids. Germline trimming cut 7 bases from V and 11 bases from J; bases unmatched to any gene: 9. The CDR3 DNA reads as TGTGCCTTACTAGCGGGAGCTGGGGAGCAGTACTTC. The encoded protein is CALLAGAGEQYF.

The gene calls are TRBV7-3 and TRBJ1-2; 9 positions agree with TRBD1. Germline trimming cut 4 bases from V and 8 bases from J; bases unmatched to any gene: 8. From germline, CDR1 is SGHTA and CDR2 FQGTGA. The CDR3 runs 14 residues. The CDR3 sequence is CASSSLGQGRGYTF. The CDR3 DNA reads as TGTGCCAGCAGCTCCCTAGGACAGGGGAGAGGCTACACCTTC.

The genes are TRBV30 and TRBJ1-2; no clear D gene. The germline V and J ends were trimmed by 7 bases and 7 bases, with 19 bases remaining between them. The V gene's germline CDR1 is GTSNPN and CDR2 SVGIG (reference sequence). The CDR3 has 13 amino acids. CDR3 in DNA: TGTGCCTCCTTCTACAGCCATCCCCCTGGCTACACCTTC. Residues: CASFYSHPPGYTF.

This clone was observed a handful of times. V usage is TRBV30 and J usage is TRBJ2-1; 7 bases line up with TRBD2. The CDR3 sequence is 15 residues long. Germline V gene sequence: CDR1 GTSNPN, CDR2 SVGIG (reference sequence). J was trimmed by 9 bases and V by 0 bases; bases with no gene match: 11. For the CDR3, the DNA is TGTGCCTGGAGTGTTATAGCGGGCCCTATCGGTGAGCAGTTCTTC. Its protein is CAWSVIAGPIGEQFF.

The rearrangement uses TRBV6-6 and TRBJ1-2, with no clear D. Germline V gene lookup returns CDR1 MNHNY and CDR2 SVGAGI (reference sequence). This CDR3 contains 14 residues. Trimming took 6 bases from V and 8 from J, leaving 19 bases between them. The CDR3 DNA reads as TGTGCCAGCAGCATCGACCCCAGGATGTGGGGCTACACCTTC. It encodes CASSIDPRMWGYTF.

The rearrangement links TRBV6-5 to TRBJ1-5, with D possibly matching TRBD1 (6 bases). The CDR3 length is 13 residues. The germline V and J ends were trimmed by 7 bases and 3 bases, with 10 bases remaining between them. The germline V gene encodes CDR1 MNHEY and CDR2 SVGAGI. The CDR3 here is CASTGTPNQPQHF. For the CDR3, the DNA is TGTGCCAGCACCGGGACACCCAATCAGCCCCAGCATTTT.

A few counts support this clone. The V gene is TRBV6-5, the J gene TRBJ1-1, with a possible D match to TRBD1 (6 bases). The CDR3 sequence is 14 residues long. V was clipped by 6 bases and J by 0 bases, with 11 bases between them. The germline V gene has CDR1 MNHEY and CDR2 SVGAGI. CDR3 sequence: CASRGAGVNTEAFF. The DNA for the CDR3 is TGTGCCAGCAGAGGAGCAGGGGTGAACACTGAAGCTTTCTTT.

This rearrangement joins TRBV19 to TRBJ2-3, with D possibly TRBD2 on 5 matching bases. The CDR3 is made up of 16 amino acids. Germline assignment: CDR1 LNHDA and CDR2 SQIVND (reference sequence). V lost 3 bases and J lost 0, with 13 bases in between. CDR3 region: CASSMVASLSTDTQYF. CDR3 nucleotide sequence: TGTGCCAGTAGTATGGTAGCTAGCCTTAGCACAGATACGCAGTATTTT.

This clone occurred a few times. The chain uses TRBV28 and TRBJ1-6; D remains ambiguous. Germline CDR1 MDHEN, CDR2 SYDVKM. V lost 6 bases and J lost 4, with 7 bases in between. There are 13 residues in the CDR3. The CDR3: CASREVYNSPLHF. CDR3 in DNA: TGTGCCAGCAGGGAGGTTTATAATTCACCCCTCCACTTT.

This chain links TRBV7-9 with TRBJ2-5; 8 nucleotides align to TRBD1. This CDR3 has 15 amino acids. V gave up 4 bases and J gave up 2 bases; unmatched junction bases: 6. CDR1 is SEHNR and CDR2 is FQNEAQ in the germline V gene (reference sequence). CDR3 residues: CASSSTRDRQETQYF. CDR3 sequence (DNA): TGTGCCAGCAGCTCCACGCGGGACAGGCAAGAGACCCAGTACTTC.

CDR3 amino acids: CASSTQDRGHYEQYV. The CDR3 DNA reads as TGTGCCAGTAGTACACAGGACAGGGGGCACTACGAGCAGTACGTC. The chain employs TRBV19 and TRBJ2-7, with 11 bases lining up with TRBD1. Looked up from germline, CDR1 is LNHDA and CDR2 is SQIVND (reference sequence). Unmatched junction bases numbered 5, after V lost 4 bases and J lost 3 bases. The CDR3 is made up of 15 amino acids.

CDR3 protein: CASSSGQYGYTF. In nucleotides, the CDR3 is TGTGCCAGCAGCTCCGGACAGTATGGCTACACCTTC. The chain combines TRBV11-2 with TRBJ1-2; possible D gene TRBD1, 6 bases. The V end lost 4 bases, the J end lost 5 bases, and 8 bases lay between the germline ends. This CDR3 region has 12 residues. Germline loops: CDR1 SGHAT, CDR2 FQNNGV.

This clone was observed a few times. The chain uses TRBV10-3 and TRBJ2-1, with 8 bases identical to TRBD2. Per germline, CDR1 ENHRY and CDR2 SYGVKD. J lost 12 bases, V lost 7 bases, and 14 bases had no gene match. There are 14 residues in the CDR3. The CDR3 DNA is TGTGCCATCATGGCTAGCGGGTCCAACATGGGGCAGTTCTTC. Its translation is CAIMASGSNMGQFF.

In this sample, this clone turned up once. The gene calls are TRBV5-1 and TRBJ1-2; D perhaps matches TRBD1 (6 bases). The CDR3 extends over 14 amino acids. Germline CDR1 and CDR2: SGHRS and YFSETQ. Trimming stripped 4 bases from V and 13 bases from J, with 23 bases between. The DNA for the CDR3 is TGCGCCAGCAGCCCCGACCCCGGGACAACCTCCGGCACCTTC. Amino acids: CASSPDPGTTSGTF.

This rearrangement joins TRBV7-9 to TRBJ1-4, with TRBD1 matching 7 bases. The CDR3 spans 15 residues. After removal of 5 bases from V and 3 bases from J, the junction contained 6 bases not matched to a gene. The V gene's germline CDR1 is SEHNR and CDR2 FQNEAQ (reference sequence). CDR3 DNA sequence: TGTGCCAGCAGCAGAGACAGGGTGGCTAATGAAAAACTGTTTTTT. This encodes CASSRDRVANEKLFF.

The gene calls are TRBV4-2 and TRBJ1-4; a weak D match, TRBD1 (6 bases). The CDR3 covers 15 residues. The ends were cut back, 1 base at V and 8 bases at J, with 14 bases in the middle. Germline-derived CDR1 and CDR2 are LGHNA and YNFKEQ. This chain's CDR3 is CASSQAEGGGEKLFF. The CDR3 region has the DNA TGTGCCAGCAGCCAAGCCGAGGGGGGGGGAGAAAAACTGTTTTTT.